This entry lists 2 T cell receptor beta chains sequenced from one sample in a study of cytomegalovirus exposure and HLA in healthy donors. Only in-frame clones appear in the TCRdb table, and some are missing; sequencing was by immunoSEQ multiplex PCR. The sample consists of some 240,000 clones, around 86% of them appearing once. Specimen: PBMCs. All receptors come from a woman aged 18-29 years in good health and CMV-seropositive.

The chain links TRBV4-1 to TRBJ1-1; no clear D. Germline CDR1 is MGHRA and CDR2 is YSYEKL. The CDR3 spans 13 residues. V lost 4 bases, J lost 4 bases, and 10 bases lay in between. The CDR3 DNA sequence: TGCGCCAGCAGCCTCCCAAGCCCCACTGAAGCTTTCTTT. This codes for CASSLPSPTEAFF.

The chain is built from TRBV2 and TRBJ2-2; 10 bases line up with TRBD2. V lost 3 bases to trimming and J lost 4 bases; unmatched junction nucleotides: 2. This CDR3 has 15 amino acids. Germline-derived CDR1 and CDR2 are SNHLY and FYNNEI. The CDR3: CASSELAGVTGELFF. The CDR3 nucleotides are TGTGCCAGCAGTGAGCTAGCGGGAGTCACCGGGGAGCTGTTTTTT.